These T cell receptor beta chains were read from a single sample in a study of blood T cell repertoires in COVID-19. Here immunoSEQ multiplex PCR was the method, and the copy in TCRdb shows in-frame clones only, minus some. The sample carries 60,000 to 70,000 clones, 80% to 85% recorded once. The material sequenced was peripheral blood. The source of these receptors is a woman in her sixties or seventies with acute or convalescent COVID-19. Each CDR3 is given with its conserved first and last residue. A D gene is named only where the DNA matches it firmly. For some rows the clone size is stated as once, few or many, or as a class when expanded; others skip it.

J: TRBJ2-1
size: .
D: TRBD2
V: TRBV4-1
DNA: TGCGCCAGCAGCCAACTCTGGGGGGGCTACAATGAGCAGTTCTTC
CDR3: CASSQLWGGYNEQFF

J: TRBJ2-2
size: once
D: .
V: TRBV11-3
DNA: TGTGCCAGCAGCTTAGGGCGGGGAGCCGGGGAGCTGTTTTTT
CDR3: CASSLGRGAGELFF

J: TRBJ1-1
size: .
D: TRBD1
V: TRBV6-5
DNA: TGTGCCAGCTCAATGGGACAGGCGATGAGTGAAGCTTTCTTT
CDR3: CASSMGQAMSEAFF

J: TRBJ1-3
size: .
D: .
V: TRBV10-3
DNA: TGTGCCATCAGTGACGGTCCCTCCTCTGGAAACACCATATATTTT
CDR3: CAISDGPSSGNTIYF

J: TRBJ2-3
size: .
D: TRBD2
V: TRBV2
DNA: TGTGCCAGCAGGGAGCTAGCGGGGGGAACGCAGTATTTT
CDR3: CASRELAGGTQYF

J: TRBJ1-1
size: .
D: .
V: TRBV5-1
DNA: TGCGCCAGCAGCTTGAGAGGCAGCACTGAAGCTTTCTTT
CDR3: CASSLRGSTEAFF

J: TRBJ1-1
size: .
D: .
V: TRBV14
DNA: TGTGCCAGCAGCCAAGGATGGGCGGAAAGTTTCGCCCAGGGAGCTTTCTTT
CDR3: CASSQGWAESFAQGAFF

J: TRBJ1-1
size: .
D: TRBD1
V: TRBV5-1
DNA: TGCGCCAGCAGCTTCAGGGGGTCTGAAGCTTTCTTT
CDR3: CASSFRGSEAFF

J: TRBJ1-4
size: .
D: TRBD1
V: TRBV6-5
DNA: TGTGCCAGCAGTCATCTGACAGGGCGGGGTGAAAAACTGTTTTTT
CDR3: CASSHLTGRGEKLFF

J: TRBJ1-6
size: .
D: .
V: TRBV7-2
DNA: TGTGCCAGCAGCACCAGCCAGGGGTTGAATTCACCCCTCCACTTT
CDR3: CASSTSQGLNSPLHF

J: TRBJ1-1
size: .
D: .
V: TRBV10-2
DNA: TGCGCCAGCAGTGTAACTTCAGGGACTGAAGCTTTCTTT
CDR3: CASSVTSGTEAFF

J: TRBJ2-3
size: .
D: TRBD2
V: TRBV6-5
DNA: TGTGCCAGCACCCGCCTAGCGGGGGGGGTAGGTACGCAGTATTTT
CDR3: CASTRLAGGVGTQYF

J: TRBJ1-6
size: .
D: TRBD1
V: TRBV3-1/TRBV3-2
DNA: TGTGCCAGCAGCCCGACAGGGGCCGGTTCACCCCTCCACTTT
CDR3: CASSPTGAGSPLHF

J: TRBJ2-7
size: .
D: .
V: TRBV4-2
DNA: TGTGCCAGCAGCCAAGTACAGAACGAGCAGTACTTC
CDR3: CASSQVQNEQYF

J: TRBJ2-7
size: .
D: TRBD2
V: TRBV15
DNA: TGTGCCACCAGCAGAGGGGAGGGGAGGTCTTCCTACGAGCAGTACTTC
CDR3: CATSRGEGRSSYEQYF

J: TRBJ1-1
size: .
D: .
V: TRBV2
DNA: TGTGCCAGCAGGAGACAGGTCTCTGACACTGAAGCTTTCTTT
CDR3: CASRRQVSDTEAFF

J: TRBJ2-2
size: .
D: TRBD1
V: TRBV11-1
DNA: TGTGCCAGCAGCTTGGGGACAGGGGGCGCCGGGGAGCTGTTTTTT
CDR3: CASSLGTGGAGELFF

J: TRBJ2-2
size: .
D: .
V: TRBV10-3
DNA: TGTGCCATCCGAGGGTCGAACACCGGGGAGCTGTTTTTT
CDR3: CAIRGSNTGELFF

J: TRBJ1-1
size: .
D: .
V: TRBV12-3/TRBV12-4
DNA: TGTGCCAGCAGTTTAATCGTCGCTGAAGCTTTCTTT
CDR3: CASSLIVAEAFF

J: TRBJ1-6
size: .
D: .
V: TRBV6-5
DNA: TGTGCCAGCAGTTACTCGCCGGGACCCCTCCACTTT
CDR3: CASSYSPGPLHF

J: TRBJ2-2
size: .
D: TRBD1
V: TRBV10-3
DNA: TGTGCCGCCGGGACAGGGCCGGACACCGGGGAGCTGTTTTTT
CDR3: CAAGTGPDTGELFF

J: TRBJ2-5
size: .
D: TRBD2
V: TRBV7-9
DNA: TGTGCCAGCAGCTTAGGAACTAGCGGGCGGGAGACCCAGTACTTC
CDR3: CASSLGTSGRETQYF

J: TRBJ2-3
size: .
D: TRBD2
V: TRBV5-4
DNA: TGTGCCAGCAGCGGGGGGCAAGGACTAGCGGGACCCACAGATACGCAGTATTTT
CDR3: CASSGGQGLAGPTDTQYF

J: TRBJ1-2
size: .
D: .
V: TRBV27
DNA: TGTGCCAGCAGTTTATCTTCGTGGGGGCCCTATGGCTACACCTTC
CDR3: CASSLSSWGPYGYTF

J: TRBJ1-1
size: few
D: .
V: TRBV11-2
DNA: TGTGCCAGCAGCTCACAGGACGGCTTTGAAGCTTTCTTT
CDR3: CASSSQDGFEAFF

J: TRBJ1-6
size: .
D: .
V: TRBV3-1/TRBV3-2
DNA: TGTGCCAGCAGCCAAGTTGGGGGGTATAATTCACCCCTCCACTTT
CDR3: CASSQVGGYNSPLHF

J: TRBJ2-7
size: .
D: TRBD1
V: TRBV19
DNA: TGTGCCAGTAGTCAGGGACAGGGCTACGAGCAGTACTTC
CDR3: CASSQGQGYEQYF

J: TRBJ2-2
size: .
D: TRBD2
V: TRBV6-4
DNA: TGTGCCAGCAGTGCCGCTAGCGGGGCCGGCACCGGGGAGCTGTTTTTT
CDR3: CASSAASGAGTGELFF

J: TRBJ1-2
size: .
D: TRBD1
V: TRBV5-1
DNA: TGCGCCAGCAGCTCCACAGGGGTAGGTGGCTACACCTTC
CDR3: CASSSTGVGGYTF

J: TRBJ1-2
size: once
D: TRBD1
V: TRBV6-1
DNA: TGTGCCAGCAGTGCTATCCCACTGACAGGGGGCGCCTCGGGGTATGGCTACACCTTC
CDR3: CASSAIPLTGGASGYGYTF

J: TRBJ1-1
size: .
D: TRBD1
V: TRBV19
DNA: TGTGCCAGTAGGAACAGGGGGATGAACACTGAAGCTTTCTTT
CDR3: CASRNRGMNTEAFF

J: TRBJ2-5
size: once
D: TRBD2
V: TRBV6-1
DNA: TGTGCCAGCAGTGGGGGACTAGCGGGGAGCCAAGAGACCCAGTACTTC
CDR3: CASSGGLAGSQETQYF

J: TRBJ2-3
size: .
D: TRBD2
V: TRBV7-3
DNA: TGTGCCAGCAGCCCCACTAGCGGGGGGGCCAGAGATACGCAGTATTTT
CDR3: CASSPTSGGARDTQYF

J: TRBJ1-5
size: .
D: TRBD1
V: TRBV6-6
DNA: TGTGCCAGCAGTGCCCAGACAGGGGTGAGCAATCAGCCCCAGCATTTT
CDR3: CASSAQTGVSNQPQHF

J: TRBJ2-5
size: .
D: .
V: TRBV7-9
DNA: TGTGCCAGCGGCCCTGGTGGAGAGACCCAGTACTTC
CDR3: CASGPGGETQYF

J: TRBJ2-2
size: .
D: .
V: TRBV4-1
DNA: TGCGCCAGCAGCCAAGAAGGGAGGGGGAGCACCGGGGAGCTGTTTTTT
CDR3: CASSQEGRGSTGELFF

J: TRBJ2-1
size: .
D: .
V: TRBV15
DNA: TGTGCCACCAGCAGGGGAATAGGGGGGGCCTCCTACAATGAGCAGTTCTTC
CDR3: CATSRGIGGASYNEQFF

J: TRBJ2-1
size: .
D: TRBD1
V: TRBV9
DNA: TGTGCCAGCAGCGGAACCGCGGGACAGGGTCAGTTCTTC
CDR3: CASSGTAGQGQFF

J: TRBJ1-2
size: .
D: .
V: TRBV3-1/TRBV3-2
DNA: TGTGCCAGCAGCCAAGGCGGATCCTATGGCTACACCTTC
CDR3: CASSQGGSYGYTF

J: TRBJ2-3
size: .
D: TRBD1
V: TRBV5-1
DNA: TGCGCCAGCAGCTATGCACGACGGACAGGGTCAAGAGATACGCAGTATTTT
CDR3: CASSYARRTGSRDTQYF

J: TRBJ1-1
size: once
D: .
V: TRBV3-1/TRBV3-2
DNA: TGTGCCAGCAGCCCAATGAACACTGAAGCTTTCTTT
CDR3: CASSPMNTEAFF

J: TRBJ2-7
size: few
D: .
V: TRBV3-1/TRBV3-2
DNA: TGTGCCAGCAGCCCCCAGGACACCTCCTACGAGCAGTACTTC
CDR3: CASSPQDTSYEQYF

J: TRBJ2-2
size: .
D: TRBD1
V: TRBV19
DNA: TGTGCCAGTAGTAATGGGGTCGGACAGGGAGCCGGGGAGCTGTTTTTT
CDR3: CASSNGVGQGAGELFF

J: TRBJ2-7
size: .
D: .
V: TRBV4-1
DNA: TGCGCCAGCAGCCCCGATGACTACTACGAGCAGTACTTC
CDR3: CASSPDDYYEQYF

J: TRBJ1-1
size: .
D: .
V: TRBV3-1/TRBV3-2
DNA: TGTGCCAGCAGCACAGGTCGGATAGGCACTGAAGCTTTCTTT
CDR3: CASSTGRIGTEAFF

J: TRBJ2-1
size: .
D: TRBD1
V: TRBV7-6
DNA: TGTGCCAGCAGCTCAGGACAGGGTGTTAAAGATGAGCAGTTCTTC
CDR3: CASSSGQGVKDEQFF

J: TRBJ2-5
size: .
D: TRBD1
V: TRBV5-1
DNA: TGCGCCAGCAGCTTGGGAGGGACAGGGTTCCAAGAGACCCAGTACTTC
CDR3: CASSLGGTGFQETQYF

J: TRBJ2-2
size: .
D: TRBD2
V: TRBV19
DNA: TGTGCCAGTAGTATTCCCGGCGGGGGGCCGTTCGGGGAGCTGTTTTTT
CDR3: CASSIPGGGPFGELFF

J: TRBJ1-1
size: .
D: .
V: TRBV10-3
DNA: TGTGCCATCAGTTCCACCGGGACATTGAACACTGAAGCTTTCTTT
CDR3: CAISSTGTLNTEAFF

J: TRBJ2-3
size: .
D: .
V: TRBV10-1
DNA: TGCGCCAGCAGAGCGGACCCCACAGATACGCAGTATTTT
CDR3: CASRADPTDTQYF

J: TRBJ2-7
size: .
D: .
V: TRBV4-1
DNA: TGCGCCAGCAGCTATAATCTCCTCACGGCCTACGAGCAGTACTTC
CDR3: CASSYNLLTAYEQYF

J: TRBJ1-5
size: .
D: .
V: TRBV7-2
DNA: TGTGCCAGCAGCCCCGGACTCACCAATCAGCCCCAGCATTTT
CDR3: CASSPGLTNQPQHF